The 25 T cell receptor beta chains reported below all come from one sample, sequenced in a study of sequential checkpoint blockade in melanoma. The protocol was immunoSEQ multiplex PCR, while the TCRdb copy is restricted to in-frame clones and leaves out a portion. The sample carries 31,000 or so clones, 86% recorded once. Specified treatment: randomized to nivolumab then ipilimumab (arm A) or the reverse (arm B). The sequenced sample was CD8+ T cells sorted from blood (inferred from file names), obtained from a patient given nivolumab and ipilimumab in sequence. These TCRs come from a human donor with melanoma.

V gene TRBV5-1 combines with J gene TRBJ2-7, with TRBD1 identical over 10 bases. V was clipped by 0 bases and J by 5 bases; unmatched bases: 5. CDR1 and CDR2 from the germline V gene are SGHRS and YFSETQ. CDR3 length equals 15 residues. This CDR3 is CASSLEWDRGHEQYF. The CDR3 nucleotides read TGCGCCAGCAGCTTGGAATGGGACAGGGGCCACGAGCAGTACTTC.

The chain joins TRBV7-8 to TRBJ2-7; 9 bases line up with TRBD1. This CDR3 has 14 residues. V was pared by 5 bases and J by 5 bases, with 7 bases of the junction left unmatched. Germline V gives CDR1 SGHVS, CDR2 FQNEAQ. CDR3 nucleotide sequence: TGTGCCAGCAGCCCACGACAGGGGGGTGACGAGCAGTACTTC. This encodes CASSPRQGGDEQYF.

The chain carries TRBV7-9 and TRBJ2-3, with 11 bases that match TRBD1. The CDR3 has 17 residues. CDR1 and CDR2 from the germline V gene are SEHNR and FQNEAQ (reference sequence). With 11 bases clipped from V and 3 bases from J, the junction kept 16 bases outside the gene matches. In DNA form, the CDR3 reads TGTGCCTACAGCTTAGGATTGGGGACAGGGGGAACAGATACGCAGTATTTT. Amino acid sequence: CAYSLGLGTGGTDTQYF.

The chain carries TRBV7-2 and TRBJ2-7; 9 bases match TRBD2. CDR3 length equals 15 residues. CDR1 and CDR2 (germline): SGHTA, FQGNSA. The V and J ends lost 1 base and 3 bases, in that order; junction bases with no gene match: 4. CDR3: CASSLESSGDYEQYF. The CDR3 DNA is TGTGCCAGCAGCTTAGAGTCTAGCGGGGACTACGAGCAGTACTTC.

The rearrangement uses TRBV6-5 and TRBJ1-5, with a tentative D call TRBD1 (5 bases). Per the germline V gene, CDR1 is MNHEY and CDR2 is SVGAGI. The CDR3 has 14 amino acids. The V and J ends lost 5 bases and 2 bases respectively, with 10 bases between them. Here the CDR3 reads CASSPGLGNQPQHF. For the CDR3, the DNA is TGTGCCAGCAGTCCAGGGTTGGGCAATCAGCCCCAGCATTTT.

CDR3 DNA: TGCGCCAGCAGCCAAGATGGCTGGCAGTTCTTC. It codes for CASSQDGWQFF. V usage is TRBV4-3 and J usage is TRBJ2-1; D not certain. In germline, CDR1 is LGHNA, CDR2 YSLEER. The CDR3 sequence is 11 residues long. Trimming removed 0 bases at V and 12 bases at J, with 6 bases between.

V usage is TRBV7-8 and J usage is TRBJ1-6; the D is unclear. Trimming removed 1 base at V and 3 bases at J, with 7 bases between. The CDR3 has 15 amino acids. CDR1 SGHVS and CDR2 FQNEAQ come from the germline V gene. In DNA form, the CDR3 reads TGTGCCAGCAGCTTAGATTGGAGCTATAATTCACCCCTCCACTTT. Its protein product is CASSLDWSYNSPLHF.

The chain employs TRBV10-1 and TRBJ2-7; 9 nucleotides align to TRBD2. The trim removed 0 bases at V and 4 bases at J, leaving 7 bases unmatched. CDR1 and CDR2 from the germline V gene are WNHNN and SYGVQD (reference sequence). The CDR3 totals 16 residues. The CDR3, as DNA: TGCGCCAGCAGTGAGTCGCTTGCTAGCGGGGTTTACGAGCAGTACTTC. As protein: CASSESLASGVYEQYF.

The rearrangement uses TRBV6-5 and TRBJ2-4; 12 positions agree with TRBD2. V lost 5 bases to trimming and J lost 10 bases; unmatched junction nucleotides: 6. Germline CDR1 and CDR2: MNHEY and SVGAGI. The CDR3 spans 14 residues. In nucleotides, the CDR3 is TGTGCCAGCAGTGGTCGACTAGCGGGAGTTATTCAGTACTTC. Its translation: CASSGRLAGVIQYF.

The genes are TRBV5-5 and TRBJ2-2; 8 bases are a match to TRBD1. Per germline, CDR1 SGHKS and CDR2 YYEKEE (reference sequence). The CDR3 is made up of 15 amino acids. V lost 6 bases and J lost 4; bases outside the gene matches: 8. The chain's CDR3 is CASITGTGFTGELFF. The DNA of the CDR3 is TGTGCCAGCATCACCGGGACAGGTTTCACCGGGGAGCTGTTTTTT.

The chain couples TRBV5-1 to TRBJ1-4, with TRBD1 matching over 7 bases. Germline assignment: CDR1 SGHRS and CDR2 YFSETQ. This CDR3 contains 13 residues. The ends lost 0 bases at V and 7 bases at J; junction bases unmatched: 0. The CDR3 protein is CASSLGQGEKLFF. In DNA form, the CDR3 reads TGCGCCAGCAGCTTGGGACAGGGTGAAAAACTGTTTTTT.

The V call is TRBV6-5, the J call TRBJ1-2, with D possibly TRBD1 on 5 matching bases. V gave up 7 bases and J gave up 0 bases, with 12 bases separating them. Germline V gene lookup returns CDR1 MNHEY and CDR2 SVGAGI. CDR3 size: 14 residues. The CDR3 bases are TGTGCCAGCACCCCAGGGCCACCTAACTATGGCTACACCTTC. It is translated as CASTPGPPNYGYTF.

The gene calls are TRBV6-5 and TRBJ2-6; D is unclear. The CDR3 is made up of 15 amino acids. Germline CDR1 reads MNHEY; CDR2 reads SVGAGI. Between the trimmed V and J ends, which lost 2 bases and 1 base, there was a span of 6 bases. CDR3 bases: TGTGCCAGCAGTTACGACGGGTCTGGGGCCAACGTCCTGACTTTC. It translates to CASSYDGSGANVLTF.

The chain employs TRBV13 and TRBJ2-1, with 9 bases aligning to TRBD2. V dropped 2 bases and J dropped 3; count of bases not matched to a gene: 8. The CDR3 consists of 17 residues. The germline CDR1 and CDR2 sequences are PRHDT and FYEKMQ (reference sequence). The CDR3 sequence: CASSLMSSGGVYNEQFF. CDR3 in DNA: TGTGCCAGCAGCTTAATGAGTAGCGGGGGCGTCTACAATGAGCAGTTCTTC.

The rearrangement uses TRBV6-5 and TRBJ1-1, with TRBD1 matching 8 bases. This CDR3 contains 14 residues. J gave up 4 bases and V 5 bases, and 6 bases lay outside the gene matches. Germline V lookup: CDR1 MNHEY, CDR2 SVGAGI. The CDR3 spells CASSPQGGGTEAFF. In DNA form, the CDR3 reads TGTGCCAGCAGTCCACAGGGGGGGGGCACTGAAGCTTTCTTT.

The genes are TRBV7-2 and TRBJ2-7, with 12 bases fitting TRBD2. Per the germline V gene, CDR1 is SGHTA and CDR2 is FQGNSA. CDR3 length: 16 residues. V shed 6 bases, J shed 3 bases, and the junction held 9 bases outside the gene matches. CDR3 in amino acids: CASRKLAGGVRYEQYF. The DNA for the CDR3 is TGTGCCAGCAGGAAACTAGCGGGAGGCGTGCGCTACGAGCAGTACTTC.

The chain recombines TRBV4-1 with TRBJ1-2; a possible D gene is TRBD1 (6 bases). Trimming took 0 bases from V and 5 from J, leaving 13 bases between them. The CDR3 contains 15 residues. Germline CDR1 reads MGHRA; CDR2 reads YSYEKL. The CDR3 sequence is CASSQDWGGPYGYTF. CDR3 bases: TGCGCCAGCAGCCAAGATTGGGGGGGGCCGTATGGCTACACCTTC.

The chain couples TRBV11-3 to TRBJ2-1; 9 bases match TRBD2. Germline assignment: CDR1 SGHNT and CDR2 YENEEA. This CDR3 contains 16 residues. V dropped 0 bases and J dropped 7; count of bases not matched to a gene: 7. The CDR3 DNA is TGTGCCAGCAGCTTAGAGGCGGGAGGGCCTCAAAATGAGCAGTTCTTC. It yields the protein CASSLEAGGPQNEQFF.

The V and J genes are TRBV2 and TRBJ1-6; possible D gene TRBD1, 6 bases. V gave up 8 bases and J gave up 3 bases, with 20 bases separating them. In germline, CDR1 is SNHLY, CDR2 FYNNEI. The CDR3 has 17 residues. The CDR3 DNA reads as TGTGCCAGCGGGGGAGTGGGGGCGCGTAGCTATAATTCACCCCTCCACTTT. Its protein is CASGGVGARSYNSPLHF.

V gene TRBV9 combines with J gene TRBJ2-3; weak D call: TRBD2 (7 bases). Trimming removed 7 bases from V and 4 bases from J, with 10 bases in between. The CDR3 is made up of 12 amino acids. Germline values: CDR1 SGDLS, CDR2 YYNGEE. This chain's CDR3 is CASGGAPDTQYF. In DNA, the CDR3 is TGTGCCAGCGGGGGGGCCCCAGATACGCAGTATTTT.

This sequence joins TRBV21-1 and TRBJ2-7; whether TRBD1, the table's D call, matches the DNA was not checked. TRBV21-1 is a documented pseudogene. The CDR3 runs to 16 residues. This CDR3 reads CASSKSWDSPPYEQYF. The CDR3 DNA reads TGTGCCAGCAGCAAATCCTGGGACAGTCCCCCCTACGAGCAGTACTTC.

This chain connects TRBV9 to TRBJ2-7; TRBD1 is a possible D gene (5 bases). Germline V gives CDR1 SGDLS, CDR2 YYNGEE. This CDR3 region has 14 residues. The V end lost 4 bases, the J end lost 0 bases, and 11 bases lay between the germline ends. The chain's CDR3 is CASSPTVSSYEQYF. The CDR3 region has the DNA TGTGCCAGCAGCCCGACAGTTAGCTCCTACGAGCAGTACTTC.

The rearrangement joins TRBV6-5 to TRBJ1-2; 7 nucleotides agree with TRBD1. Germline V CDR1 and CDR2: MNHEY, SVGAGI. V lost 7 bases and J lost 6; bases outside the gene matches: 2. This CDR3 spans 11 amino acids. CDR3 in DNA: TGTGCCAGCACAACAGGGGATGGCTACACCTTC. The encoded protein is CASTTGDGYTF.

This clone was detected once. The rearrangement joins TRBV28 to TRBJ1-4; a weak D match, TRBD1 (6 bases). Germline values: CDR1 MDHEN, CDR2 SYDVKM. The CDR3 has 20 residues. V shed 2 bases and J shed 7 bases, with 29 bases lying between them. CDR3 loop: CASSLKAAGVIRGLGEKLFF. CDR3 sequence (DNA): TGTGCCAGCAGTTTAAAGGCGGCAGGGGTTATAAGAGGATTAGGTGAAAAACTGTTTTTT.

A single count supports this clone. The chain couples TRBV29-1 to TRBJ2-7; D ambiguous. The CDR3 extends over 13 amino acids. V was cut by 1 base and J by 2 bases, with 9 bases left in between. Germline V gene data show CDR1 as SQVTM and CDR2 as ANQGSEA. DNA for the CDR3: TGCAGCGTTGAAGGGCCCGAAGCCTACGAGCAGTACTTC. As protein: CSVEGPEAYEQYF.